This T cell receptor beta chain was captured by sequencing in a study of cytomegalovirus exposure and HLA in healthy donors. The study, taken as a whole, reports: The study flagged about 150 TCR beta chains as cytomegalovirus-associated. In the 120 validation repertoires, about 94% of cluster scores exceeded 0, per a later analysis.

In germline, CDR1 is WSHSY, CDR2 SAAADI. V lost 3 bases and J 5 bases, leaving 6 bases between the germline ends. This CDR3 comprises 12 residues. These donors were members of the 120-subject validation cohort, a group separate from the approximately 680-subject first cohort. Concerning this clone itself: The antigen is undetermined.

Measured with immunoSEQ multiplex PCR; TCRdb has only the in-frame clones, and not every one. The sample gives roughly 130,000 clones, 86% of which show up once; 2.5% to 3.5% is in the top ten. This TCR came from a man between 18 and 29 years old in good health and CMV-seronegative. Sample: PBMCs. The chain links TRBV10-2 to TRBJ2-3; maybe TRBD1 (6 bases). The CDR3 loop reads CASSEQGDTQYF. The CDR3, as DNA: TGCGCCAGCAGTGAACAGGGAGATACGCAGTATTTT.